The following is a T cell receptor (beta chain) sequence with its context. Its antigen remains unknown. This CDR3 has 9 amino acids. The V and J ends lost 11 bases and 7 bases respectively, with 6 bases between them. Germline CDR1 reads SEHNR; CDR2 reads FQNEAQ (reference sequence). This sample is part of a study of shared clonotypes between healthy human individuals. The study's findings and limits: Blood was the only sampled material, and tissue repertoires likely differ. Generally, naive subsets (rather than memory subsets) showed larger estimated richness.

The assay was immunoSEQ multiplex PCR, and TCRdb's table has in-frame clones only and misses some. The table has about 2,100,000 clones, about 93% seen once. In the naive CD8 group, cells lacked CD45RO and were positively selected for CCR7, so terminally differentiated effector memory CD45RA+ cells were left out. This receptor was identified in a man younger than 35 in good health. Some clones in this sample may be carry-over from other donors' samples. The sequencing input was naive CD8+ T cells from PBMCs. V usage is TRBV7-9 and J usage is TRBJ2-1; D ambiguous. CDR3 region: CACSNEQFF. The CDR3 DNA is TGTGCCTGTTCGAATGAGCAGTTCTTC.